The sequence of this T cell receptor (beta chain) was determined in a study of CD4 T cells in relation to SARS-CoV-2 and coronaviruses. Overall study: No peptide or an HIV-1 Nef peptide pool served as negative control.

Only in-frame clones appear in the TCRdb table, and some are missing; sequencing was by immunoSEQ multiplex PCR. The sample contains 20,000 or so clones, more than 70% of which appear only once. CD4+ T cells from unexposed donors were obtained before the COVID-19 pandemic (2011-2018). After approximately 10 days of culture, CD4+ T cells were isolated. PBMCs were plated at two million per well in IL-2-containing medium. As regards this clone: Its antigen is not known.

Findings of the study overall: SARS-CoV-2-driven expansion was significantly weaker in crossreactive than monoreactive clones. Each donor contributed either pre-pandemic or post-infection samples, not both.

The sequenced material came from CD4+ T cells from PBMCs, cultured in vitro. The receptor was isolated from a human donor in good health.

The CDR3 here is CASSIAGERSQPQHF. In DNA form, the CDR3 reads TGTGCCAGCAGTATCGCAGGGGAGAGGTCTCAGCCCCAGCATTTT. The V and J genes are TRBV27 and TRBJ1-5; D perhaps matches TRBD1 (6 bases). The germline CDR1 and CDR2 sequences are MNHEY and SMNVEV (reference sequence). V was clipped by 5 bases and J by 6 bases, with 17 bases between them. This CDR3 is built from 15 residues.